The 4 T cell receptor beta chains presented below share a single source sample, sequenced in a study of T cell responses to AZD1222 COVID-19 vaccine. Only in-frame clones appear in the TCRdb table, and some are missing; sequencing was by immunoSEQ multiplex PCR. The table has 60,000 to 95,000 clones, around 86% seen once; the top ten hold roughly 18%. Sequencing was performed on peripheral blood, taken 28 days after the second AZD1222 dose. The receptors were sampled from an adult who received the AZD1222 COVID-19 vaccine.

This clone was seen a few times. This chain joins TRBV13 and TRBJ1-1; D gene uncertain. The germline V gene encodes CDR1 PRHDT and CDR2 FYEKMQ (reference sequence). CDR3 length equals 16 residues. Trimming removed 1 base from V and 5 bases from J, with 17 bases in between. The CDR3 region has the DNA TGTGCCAGCAGCTTAGAGTACAGTGATAAAGGTACTGAAGCTTTCTTT. Translation: CASSLEYSDKGTEAFF.

The count of this clone is one. The chain carries TRBV4-2 and TRBJ1-3; no clear D. CDR3 length: 18 residues. The germline V gene has CDR1 LGHNA and CDR2 YNFKEQ. V shed 4 bases and J shed 3 bases, with 22 bases lying between them. CDR3 amino acids: CASSPLVTAVYGGNTIYF. The CDR3 nucleotides are TGTGCCAGCAGCCCTCTGGTAACAGCTGTATATGGTGGAAACACCATATATTTT.

This chain uses TRBV4-1 with TRBJ2-2; 7 bases line up with TRBD1. Germline V gene lookup returns CDR1 MGHRA and CDR2 YSYEKL. Unmatched junction bases numbered 7, after V lost 5 bases and J lost 4 bases. The CDR3 is 15 residues long. CDR3: CASSATGKVTGELFF. DNA for the CDR3: TGCGCCAGCAGCGCGACAGGGAAGGTCACCGGGGAGCTGTTTTTT.

This chain links TRBV3-1 (or the pseudogene TRBV3-2) with TRBJ2-3; 9 bases match TRBD2. Germline-derived CDR1 and CDR2 are LGHDT and YNNKEL (reference sequence). J gave up 2 bases and V 1 base, and 7 bases lay outside the gene matches. CDR3 size: 17 residues. CDR3 sequence reads: CASSQVEAGGYTDTQYF. The CDR3 region has the DNA TGTGCCAGCAGCCAAGTTGAAGCGGGGGGCTACACAGATACGCAGTATTTT.